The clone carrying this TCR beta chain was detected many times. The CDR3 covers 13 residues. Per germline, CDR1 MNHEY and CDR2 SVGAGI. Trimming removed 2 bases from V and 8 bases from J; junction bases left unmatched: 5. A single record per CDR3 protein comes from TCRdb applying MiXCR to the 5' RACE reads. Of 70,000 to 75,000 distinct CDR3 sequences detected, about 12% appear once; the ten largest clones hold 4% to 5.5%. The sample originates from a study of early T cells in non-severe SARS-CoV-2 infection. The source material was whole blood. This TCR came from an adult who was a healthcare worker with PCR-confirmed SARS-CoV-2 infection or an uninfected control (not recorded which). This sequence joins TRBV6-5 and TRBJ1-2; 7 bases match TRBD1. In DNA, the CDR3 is TGTGCCAGCAGTTACGGAGGGGGCTGGGGCTACACCTTC. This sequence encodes CASSYGGGWGYTF.